This passage covers 20 T cell receptor beta chains from one sample sequenced in a study of cytomegalovirus exposure and HLA in healthy donors. This PCR relied on a set of 60 Vbeta primers and 13 Jbeta primers. Sequenced by immunoSEQ multiplex PCR; TCRdb stores in-frame clones only, minus some. The sample holds 93,000 or so clones, under 85% seen once. The sample consisted of PBMCs. These receptors were taken from a man aged 50 to 59 in good health and CMV-seropositive.

This chain uses TRBV7-9 with TRBJ2-2; D gene ambiguous. The V end lost 8 bases, the J end lost 4 bases, and 5 bases lay between the germline ends. The CDR3 consists of 11 residues. Germline CDR1 SEHNR, CDR2 FQNEAQ (reference sequence). The CDR3 spells CASPLTGELFF. The CDR3 region has the DNA TGTGCCAGCCCTCTCACCGGGGAGCTGTTTTTT.

The chain links TRBV19 to TRBJ1-1, with 9 bases matching TRBD1. This CDR3 is built from 18 residues. Germline V CDR1 and CDR2: LNHDA, SQIVND (reference sequence). After removal of 4 bases from V and 0 bases from J, the junction contained 12 bases not matched to a gene. Here the CDR3 reads CASSTYSTGGTMNTEAFF. CDR3 in DNA: TGTGCCAGTAGTACCTACTCAACAGGGGGCACGATGAACACTGAAGCTTTCTTT.

V and J are TRBV6-6 and TRBJ2-7; TRBD2 aligns across 7 bases. V shed 2 bases and J 7 bases; nucleotides not matched to a gene: 11. There are 15 residues in the CDR3. Germline V gives CDR1 MNHNY, CDR2 SVGAGI (reference sequence). The CDR3: CASSYPSGESPEQYF. The CDR3 coding sequence is TGTGCCAGCAGTTACCCCAGCGGGGAGTCTCCAGAGCAGTACTTC.

This sequence joins TRBV15 and TRBJ2-2; 16 positions agree with TRBD2. V gave up 1 base and J gave up 2 bases; unmatched junction bases: 7. The CDR3 is 20 residues long. Germline values: CDR1 LNHNV, CDR2 YYDKDF (reference sequence). CDR3 region: CATSRAGTSGRGYNTGELFF. The CDR3 DNA is TGTGCCACCAGCAGAGCTGGGACTAGCGGGAGGGGGTATAACACCGGGGAGCTGTTTTTT.

The chain uses TRBV23-1 and TRBJ2-1; 10 bases align to TRBD2. TRBV23-1 has ORF status, its function being uncertain. The V gene end was trimmed by 3 bases and the J gene end by 8 bases; junction bases not matched to a gene: 10. The CDR3 runs 16 residues. The CDR3: CASSQASGSTCYEQFF. The CDR3 DNA reads as TGCGCCAGCAGTCAGGCTAGCGGGAGTACTTGCTATGAGCAGTTCTTC.

The V and J genes are TRBV29-1 and TRBJ1-1; D possibly corresponds to TRBD1 (5 bases). CDR3 length: 14 amino acids. V gave up 4 bases and J gave up 4 bases, with 16 bases separating them. CDR1 is SQVTM, CDR2 ANQGSEA, per germline. DNA of the CDR3: TGCAGCGTTGGGGGGGAGGGAGGGGCCACTGAAGCTTTCTTT. Translation gives CSVGGEGGATEAFF.

The chain joins TRBV5-1 to TRBJ1-4; D gene uncertain. CDR1 and CDR2 from the germline V gene are SGHRS and YFSETQ. Trimming stripped 3 bases from V and 10 bases from J, with 16 bases between. The CDR3 contains 14 residues. The CDR3 protein is CASSSREYAGKLFF. The DNA of the CDR3 is TGCGCCAGCAGCTCCCGGGAGTATGCGGGAAAACTGTTTTTT.

The gene calls are TRBV10-1 and TRBJ2-5; tentative D call: TRBD1 (5 bases). Germline assignment: CDR1 WNHNN and CDR2 SYGVQD (reference sequence). The CDR3 runs 13 residues. V was cut by 0 bases and J by 11 bases, with 13 bases left in between. The CDR3 DNA reads TGCGCCAGCAGTGAGTCGAGTGGGGCAGAGCAGTACTTC. Translation gives CASSESSGAEQYF.

V usage is TRBV11-3 and J usage is TRBJ2-2; TRBD1 aligns across 8 bases. The CDR3 sequence is 16 residues long. The J segment lost 4 bases and the V segment lost 5 bases, leaving 9 bases of the junction unmatched. The germline V gene has CDR1 SGHNT and CDR2 YENEEA. For the CDR3, the DNA is TGTGCCAGCAGCCTTCGAGGGACAGGCGCCACCGGGGAGCTGTTTTTT. Protein sequence: CASSLRGTGATGELFF.

V and J are TRBV6-8 and TRBJ2-7, with D maybe TRBD2 (6 bases). Between the trimmed V and J ends, which lost 2 bases and 6 bases, there was a span of 14 bases. The CDR3 extends over 14 amino acids. Germline assignment: CDR1 MNHGY and CDR2 SAAAGT. CDR3 coding DNA: TGTGCCAGCAGTTACGGCGGGGAAGAAGGCGAGCAGTACTTC. Encoded protein: CASSYGGEEGEQYF.

This clone was seen just once. The V gene is TRBV7-9, the J gene TRBJ2-1; TRBD2 agrees at 11 bases. Trimming at V came to 4 bases and at J to 4 bases, leaving 6 bases not matched to a gene. The CDR3 totals 16 residues. The germline CDR1 and CDR2 sequences are SEHNR and FQNEAQ (reference sequence). In DNA, the CDR3 is TGTGCCAGCAGCTCCGGGACTAGCGGAGTTTACAATGAGCAGTTCTTC. This gives the protein CASSSGTSGVYNEQFF.

V usage is TRBV27 and J usage is TRBJ1-2, with 9 bases identical to TRBD1. CDR3 length: 14 amino acids. V gave up 0 bases and J gave up 8 bases; unmatched junction bases: 4. The germline V gene encodes CDR1 MNHEY and CDR2 SMNVEV (reference sequence). The CDR3 DNA reads as TGTGCCAGCAGTTTATCAGGGACAGGGAGCGGCTACACCTTC. Residues: CASSLSGTGSGYTF.

This chain connects TRBV28 to TRBJ2-7; the match to TRBD1 covers 10 bases. This CDR3 spans 14 amino acids. The junction had 6 bases not matched to a gene; V was cut back by 3 bases and J by 7 bases. Per germline, CDR1 MDHEN and CDR2 SYDVKM. CDR3 DNA sequence: TGTGCCAGCAGTTTGAGACAGGGGGCGCGAGAGCAGTACTTC. The encoded protein is CASSLRQGAREQYF.

The rearrangement uses TRBV4-3 and TRBJ2-7; the match to TRBD2 covers 8 bases. The CDR3 loop spans 15 amino acids. Germline values: CDR1 LGHNA, CDR2 YSLEER. After removal of 3 bases from V and 1 base from J, the junction contained 5 bases not matched to a gene. This chain's CDR3 is CASSHGLAESYEQYF. Here the CDR3 DNA reads TGCGCCAGCAGCCACGGACTAGCAGAGTCCTACGAGCAGTACTTC.

The V and J genes are TRBV28 and TRBJ2-7, with 9 bases lining up with TRBD2. Germline loops: CDR1 MDHEN, CDR2 SYDVKM. The length of the CDR3 is 15 residues. V was clipped by 5 bases and J by 2 bases; unmatched bases: 7. CDR3 nucleotides: TGTGCCAGCAGTAGCCCTAGCGGGACTACCTACGAGCAGTACTTC. Translation: CASSSPSGTTYEQYF.

The V gene is TRBV7-2, the J gene TRBJ2-3; 9 nucleotides align to TRBD2. This CDR3 comprises 16 residues. The ends lost 0 bases at V and 2 bases at J; junction bases unmatched: 3. CDR1 is SGHTA, CDR2 FQGNSA, per germline. This CDR3 reads CASSLASGGFTDTQYF. DNA for the CDR3: TGTGCCAGCAGCTTAGCTAGCGGGGGATTCACAGATACGCAGTATTTT.

This clone was seen more than once but under ten times. The genes are TRBV28 and TRBJ2-3, with 8 bases that match TRBD1. Per germline, CDR1 MDHEN and CDR2 SYDVKM. The CDR3 spans 14 residues. J was trimmed by 2 bases and V by 7 bases; bases with no gene match: 5. In DNA, the CDR3 is TGTGCCAGCAACCTGGGACAGGACACAGATACGCAGTATTTT. The encoded protein is CASNLGQDTDTQYF.

CDR3 bases: TGCGCCAGCAGCGTGGGACAGGGAAACACCGGGGAGCTGTTTTTT. Protein product: CASSVGQGNTGELFF. The chain joins TRBV5-1 to TRBJ2-2; 9 bases align to TRBD1. V shed 4 bases, J shed 2 bases, and the junction held 3 bases outside the gene matches. Germline-derived CDR1 and CDR2 are SGHRS and YFSETQ. The CDR3 is made up of 15 amino acids.

V is TRBV13 and J is TRBJ2-5; 8 bases are shared with TRBD2. This CDR3 region has 15 residues. V shed 5 bases and J 11 bases; nucleotides not matched to a gene: 16. The germline V gene has CDR1 PRHDT and CDR2 FYEKMQ (reference sequence). DNA of the CDR3: TGTGCCAGCAGCCCCTTTTCCGGGAGGGCCTCTGAGCAGTACTTC. Translated, it gives CASSPFSGRASEQYF.

The CDR3 here is CASSVSGVFDEQFF. As DNA, the CDR3 is TGTGCCAGCTCAGTCTCGGGAGTTTTCGATGAGCAGTTCTTC. The V gene is TRBV18, the J gene TRBJ2-1, with a weak D call TRBD2 (6 bases). The CDR3 runs 14 residues. V was clipped by 5 bases and J by 8 bases, with 16 bases between them. The germline V gene encodes CDR1 KGHSH and CDR2 LQKENI.